Shown below are 18 T cell receptor beta chains from a single sample sequenced in a study of cytotoxic CD8 clonotypes in ibrutinib-treated CLL. Generated by immunoSEQ multiplex PCR, the TCRdb table keeps only in-frame clones and is missing some. The sample shows about 140,000 clones, 85% to 95% of them seen only once. This material consisted of PBMCs, taken after 12 months of ibrutinib treatment. The receptors originated from a human donor with chronic lymphocytic leukemia.

V and J are TRBV29-1 and TRBJ2-5, with a weak D call TRBD1 (5 bases). V was cut by 2 bases and J by 2 bases, with 6 bases left in between. CDR3 length equals 12 residues. Germline assignment: CDR1 SQVTM and CDR2 ANQGSEA. Written as DNA, the CDR3 is TGCAGCGTTGAATCAGGGCAAGAGACCCAGTACTTC. Protein sequence: CSVESGQETQYF.

The CDR3: CASSYRGQAAFF. CDR3 nucleotides: TGTGCCAGCAGTTACCGCGGACAGGCAGCTTTCTTT. The chain couples TRBV6-5 to TRBJ1-1, with 7 bases that match TRBD1. Germline CDR1 reads MNHEY; CDR2 reads SVGAGI. CDR3 length equals 12 residues. The V and J ends lost 2 bases and 10 bases, in that order; junction bases with no gene match: 4.

This clone was seen only once. The chain carries TRBV29-1 and TRBJ2-1; TRBD1 agrees at 7 bases. The germline CDR1 and CDR2 sequences are SQVTM and ANQGSEA. The CDR3 contains 15 residues. V dropped 7 bases and J dropped 4; count of bases not matched to a gene: 13. CDR3 residues: CSAGSTGTAYNEQFF. CDR3 nucleotides: TGCAGCGCAGGGTCCACCGGGACAGCATACAATGAGCAGTTCTTC.

The rearrangement uses TRBV10-3 and TRBJ1-1; 8 bases are a match to TRBD1. The CDR3 length is 14 residues. V trimming: 2 bases; J trimming: 5 bases; junction bases outside the gene matches: 4. Germline V lookup: CDR1 ENHRY, CDR2 SYGVKD. CDR3 sequence reads: CAISEQGAGTEAFF. The CDR3 DNA is TGTGCCATCAGTGAGCAGGGGGCGGGGACTGAAGCTTTCTTT.

The genes are TRBV4-3 and TRBJ2-7, with D perhaps TRBD1 or TRBD2 (5 bases each). V was shortened by 0 bases and J by 2 bases, with 14 bases between the two germline ends. The CDR3 has 16 residues. Germline V gene sequence: CDR1 LGHNA, CDR2 YSLEER. Written as DNA, the CDR3 is TGCGCCAGCAGCCAAGAGCCGGGACCGTTCCCCTACGAGCAGTACTTC. This codes for CASSQEPGPFPYEQYF.

As to this clone: This sample includes further DNA sequences coding for the same CDR3. The chain employs TRBV5-1 and TRBJ2-7; no firm D call. From germline, CDR1 is SGHRS and CDR2 YFSETQ. The CDR3 spans 11 residues. V was pared by 0 bases and J by 4 bases, with 2 bases between. In nucleotides, the CDR3 is TGCGCCAGCAGCTTGGGGTACGAGCAGTACTTC. This sequence encodes CASSLGYEQYF. Full variable domain (missing parts from reference TRBV5-1 and TRBJ2-7): KAGVTQTPRYLIKTRGQQVTLSCSPISGHRSVSWYQQTPGQGLQFLFEYFSETQRNKGNFPGRFSGRQFSNSRSEMNVSTLELGDSALYLCASSLGYEQYFGPGTRLTVT.

The CDR3 loop reads CASSFTRVGTGELFF. CDR3 bases: TGTGCCAGCAGCTTCACACGGGTTGGCACCGGGGAGCTGTTTTTT. The chain recombines TRBV5-5 with TRBJ2-2; no firm D call. The CDR3 has 15 amino acids. Germline values: CDR1 SGHKS, CDR2 YYEKEE (reference sequence). V shed 2 bases and J shed 4 bases, with 12 bases lying between them.

This chain connects TRBV29-1 to TRBJ1-2; D may be TRBD1 (6 bases). CDR3 length equals 14 residues. In germline, CDR1 is SQVTM, CDR2 ANQGSEA. Trimming took off 0 bases at V and 1 base at J, with 9 bases between the two ends. The CDR3 is CSVEEDSLNYGYTF. The CDR3 DNA reads TGCAGCGTTGAAGAGGACAGCCTTAACTATGGCTACACCTTC.

The genes are TRBV28 and TRBJ1-1; tentatively, D is TRBD1 (6 bases). Germline V lookup: CDR1 MDHEN, CDR2 SYDVKM. Trimming shortened V by 3 bases and J by 0 bases, and 14 bases separated the two germline ends. The CDR3 loop spans 16 amino acids. Here the CDR3 DNA reads TGTGCCAGCAGTTTCTCGTTTGGACAGCTGAACACTGAAGCTTTCTTT. Translated, it gives CASSFSFGQLNTEAFF. Full variable domain (outside the CDR3, taken from reference TRBV28 and TRBJ1-1): DVKVTQSSRYLVKRTGEKVFLECVQDMDHENMFWYRQDPGLGLRLIYFSYDVKMKEKGDIPEGYSVSREKKERFSLILESASTNQTSMYLCASSFSFGQLNTEAFFGQGTRLTVV.

The chain is built from TRBV6-5 and TRBJ1-5, with D perhaps TRBD1 (6 bases). The ends were cut back, 7 bases at V and 4 bases at J, with 17 bases in the middle. This CDR3 comprises 15 residues. CDR1 and CDR2 from the germline V gene are MNHEY and SVGAGI. CDR3 loop: CASTTGTSGNQPQHF. The CDR3, as DNA: TGTGCCAGCACCACAGGGACCTCGGGAAATCAGCCCCAGCATTTT.

The chain links TRBV4-1 to TRBJ2-7, with 7 bases that match TRBD1. CDR1 and CDR2 from the germline V gene are MGHRA and YSYEKL. V shed 0 bases and J 3 bases; nucleotides not matched to a gene: 2. The CDR3 sequence is 14 residues long. The CDR3 reads CASSQDPGGYEQYF. CDR3 nucleotides: TGCGCCAGCAGCCAAGATCCAGGGGGCTACGAGCAGTACTTC.

This clone was seen a single time. Additional DNA sequences in this sample encode the identical CDR3. The gene calls are TRBV27 and TRBJ1-5; unclear D gene. The CDR3 has 12 residues. From germline, CDR1 is MNHEY and CDR2 SMNVEV (reference sequence). V was pared by 4 bases and J by 7 bases, with 8 bases between. The CDR3 reads CASSSAGQPQHF. As DNA, the CDR3 is TGTGCCAGCAGTTCGGCCGGGCAGCCCCAGCATTTT.

The genes are TRBV7-9 and TRBJ2-3, with D hard to call. Trimming cost V 2 bases and J 4 bases, with 7 bases left between them. This CDR3 contains 13 residues. Germline V gene lookup returns CDR1 SEHNR and CDR2 FQNEAQ (reference sequence). The CDR3 loop reads CASSLSRADTQYF. The CDR3 region has the DNA TGTGCCAGCAGCTTAAGTAGAGCAGATACGCAGTATTTT.

The chain joins TRBV18 to TRBJ1-5; TRBD1 aligns across 10 bases. The junction had 1 base not matched to a gene; V was cut back by 0 bases and J by 5 bases. The CDR3 has 15 residues. Per the germline V gene, CDR1 is KGHSH and CDR2 is LQKENI. CDR3 in DNA: TGTGCCAGCTCACCACCGACAGGGGGCGATCAGCCCCAGCATTTT. Its translation is CASSPPTGGDQPQHF.

This clone was seen once. The DNA of the CDR3 is TGCGCCAGCAGCTTGAATAGCATGAACACTGAAGCTTTCTTT. Translation: CASSLNSMNTEAFF. The gene calls are TRBV5-1 and TRBJ1-1, with D uncertain. V was cut by 1 base and J by 0 bases, with 7 bases left in between. The germline gives CDR1 SGHRS, CDR2 YFSETQ. The length of the CDR3 is 14 residues.

This clone was picked up a small number of times. The chain carries TRBV30 and TRBJ1-4; D is uncertain. V was shortened by 0 bases and J by 7 bases, with 6 bases between the two germline ends. CDR3 length: 12 residues. In germline, CDR1 is GTSNPN, CDR2 SVGIG (reference sequence). The DNA of the CDR3 is TGTGCCTGGAGTGTACGCTTTGAAAAACTGTTTTTT. Translated, it gives CAWSVRFEKLFF.

The chain combines TRBV7-9 with TRBJ2-5; no reliable D call. CDR3 size: 13 residues. Germline values: CDR1 SEHNR, CDR2 FQNEAQ (reference sequence). The V and J ends lost 6 bases and 5 bases respectively, with 13 bases between them. CDR3 sequence (DNA): TGTGCCAGCAGAACTCTAGAGACCGAGACCCAGTACTTC. As protein: CASRTLETETQYF.

The chain recombines TRBV28 with TRBJ1-4, with D unresolved. The germline CDR1 and CDR2 sequences are MDHEN and SYDVKM. This CDR3 region has 10 residues. Trimming took off 8 bases at V and 12 bases at J, with 10 bases between the two ends. The CDR3 DNA sequence: TGTGCCAGCGCGAACCGGGAACTGTTTTTT. Translated: CASANRELFF. The variable domain in full, completed from reference TRBV28 and TRBJ1-4, reads DVKVTQSSRYLVKRTGEKVFLECVQDMDHENMFWYRQDPGLGLRLIYFSYDVKMKEKGDIPEGYSVSREKKERFSLILESASTNQTSMYLCASANRELFFGSGTQLSVL.